This T cell receptor beta chain derives from a study of early T cells in non-severe SARS-CoV-2 infection. As for the study in general: Sequencing targeted bulk RNA from unsorted whole blood, leaving chains unpaired.

This clonotype was detected a few times. Its target is not known. Study-level results: Matching results from VDJdb favored anti-spike CD8 responses, leaving private and CD4 specificities undetected.

Per the germline V gene, CDR1 is SGHTA and CDR2 is FQGNSA. V dropped 2 bases and J dropped 4 bases, with 14 bases sitting between them. The CDR3 contains 15 residues. Separate cDNA molecules each had unique molecular identifiers attached to them. Each CDR3 protein gets one entry after TCRdb re-called the 5' RACE reads with MiXCR. This sample has about 71,000 distinct CDR3 sequences, with roughly 13% found just once. The sequence derives from an adult who was a healthcare worker with PCR-confirmed SARS-CoV-2 infection or an uninfected control (not recorded which). The gene calls are TRBV7-2 and TRBJ2-5, with D possibly being TRBD2 (5 bases). Specimen: whole blood. The CDR3: CASSLNPGRRETQYF. Here the CDR3 DNA reads TGTGCCAGCAGCTTAAATCCGGGGAGAAGAGAGACCCAGTACTTC. Looking up the rest from reference TRBV7-2 and TRBJ2-5 gives the full variable domain: GAGVSQSPSNKVTEKGKDVELRCDPISGHTALYWYRQSLGQGLEFLIYFQGNSAPDKSGLPSDRFSAERTGGSVSTLTIQRTQQEDSAVYLCASSLNPGRRETQYFGPGTRLLVL.